This T cell receptor beta chain was obtained from a study of blood T cell repertoires in COVID-19. Study at large: The United States, Italy and Spain were the sources of the acute and convalescent COVID-19 samples. The analysed material was cDNA or gDNA that came from T cells, B-cell-depleted T cells, or PBMCs.

Source study methods: Using reference gene primer amplification, nucleated cell counts were estimated. Profiling relied on immunoSEQ multiplex PCR, and the TCRdb table lists in-frame clones only, not all of them. The V and J calls and clone size were taken over from that table, and D and trimming were inferred from the DNA. Of approximately 290,000 clones in the sample, approximately 90% were seen once. The sample comprised peripheral blood. The TCR comes from a man aged 25 to 45 with acute or convalescent COVID-19.

The CDR3, as DNA: TGTGCCAGCAGCCCCAGGGGTGGGGATAATGGCGAGCAGTACTTC. As protein: CASSPRGGDNGEQYF. This chain links TRBV5-4 with TRBJ2-7; tentative D call: TRBD1 (6 bases). The CDR3 loop spans 15 amino acids. Germline V CDR1 and CDR2: SGHNT, YYREEE (reference sequence). V lost 4 bases to trimming and J lost 6 bases, with 20 bases between them. Supplemented by reference TRBV5-4 and TRBJ2-7, the full variable domain reads ETGVTQSPTHLIKTRGQQVTLRCSSQSGHNTVSWYQQALGQGPQFIFQYYREEENGRGNFPPRFSGLQFPNYSSELNVNALELDDSALYLCASSPRGGDNGEQYFGPGTRLTVT.